These T cell receptor beta chains were read from a single sample in a study of blood T cell repertoires in COVID-19. Data came from immunoSEQ multiplex PCR; TCRdb stores just in-frame clones and leaves some out. There are under 250,000 clones in the sample; roughly 86% occur only once, and around 1.7% lies in the top ten. Material: peripheral blood. Receptor source: a woman aged 60-75 years who had recovered from COVID-19. Both conserved end residues are part of each CDR3. The order of the fields is J gene, V gene, clone size, D gene, CDR3 protein. D genes are given only for firm matches. Only some rows state a clone size, as once, few, many or a class for expanded clones.

TRBJ1-5,TRBV7-2,.,.,CASSLVTGSNQPQHF
TRBJ2-1,TRBV18,.,TRBD1,CASSPPRTGYENNEQFF
TRBJ2-5,TRBV10-1,once,TRBD2,CASSGSGLAGGRQETQYF
TRBJ2-3,TRBV6-5,.,TRBD2,CASRDSGRRDTQYF
TRBJ1-2,TRBV28,.,TRBD1,CASSLDPGTAYGYTF
TRBJ2-7,TRBV5-4,.,.,CASSDGTRGLDEQYF
TRBJ1-6,TRBV10-3,.,TRBD1,CATGQGDSPLHF
TRBJ1-3,TRBV5-1,.,TRBD1,CASSAQGADTIYF
TRBJ2-1,TRBV9,.,TRBD2,CASSSGGRYNEQFF
TRBJ1-3,TRBV28,.,TRBD1,CASSSPQGNTIYF
TRBJ1-2,TRBV6-2/TRBV6-3,once,.,CASSLKRPGHRGYTF
TRBJ2-3,TRBV7-2,.,.,CASSSSGLASTDTQYF
TRBJ1-2,TRBV28,.,.,CASSFPDRHGYTF
TRBJ2-5,TRBV20-1,.,.,CSIHSGETQYF
TRBJ2-7,TRBV27,.,.,CASSVGQPYEQYF
TRBJ1-1,TRBV7-9,.,.,CASSIMNTEAFF
TRBJ1-2,TRBV10-3,.,.,CAISAGLNYGYTF
TRBJ2-7,TRBV3-1/TRBV3-2,.,.,CASSQDSLGHREQYF
TRBJ2-1,TRBV19,once,TRBD2,CASIRGTSGVDNEQFF
TRBJ1-1,TRBV2,.,TRBD1,CASSLERDRGINTEAFF
TRBJ2-7,TRBV5-1,.,.,CASSLGELGEQYF
TRBJ2-7,TRBV11-2,.,.,CASSSQPDTYEQYF
TRBJ1-3,TRBV7-8,few,.,CASSLDSTGNTIYF
TRBJ2-1,TRBV11-2,.,.,CASSLEPLSGEQFF
TRBJ1-2,TRBV3-1/TRBV3-2,.,.,CASSQDGGALNYGYTF
TRBJ2-1,TRBV13,.,TRBD1,CASSKPDRAGYNEQFF
TRBJ2-5,TRBV5-4,few,.,CASSLVASESQYF
TRBJ2-5,TRBV5-1,.,TRBD2,CASSLVLAGGLETQYF
TRBJ1-1,TRBV2,.,TRBD1,CASSGQGVTEAFF
TRBJ2-2,TRBV27,few,TRBD1,CASSVSGTVNTGELFF
TRBJ1-2,TRBV9,few,.,CASSVVGGYGYTF
TRBJ1-1,TRBV7-3,.,TRBD1,CASSLVQGATEAFF
TRBJ2-2,TRBV2,.,TRBD2,CASSELAGDTGELFF
TRBJ2-7,TRBV29-1,.,TRBD1,CSVGQGADEQYF
TRBJ2-2,TRBV28,.,.,CASNTSRRGGTGELFF
TRBJ1-2,TRBV4-3,.,TRBD1,CASSRRWGQGYDYGYTF
TRBJ2-5,TRBV5-1,.,.,CASSLLGAGLKETQYF
TRBJ2-7,TRBV18,.,TRBD2,CASSPPGGYEQYF
TRBJ2-1,TRBV7-3,.,TRBD2,CASSTPTSGGPSSYNEQFF
TRBJ1-4,TRBV18,.,TRBD1,CASSAGGAEEKLFF
TRBJ2-7,TRBV28,once,.,CASSLAPYEQYF
TRBJ1-2,TRBV6-2/TRBV6-3,once,.,CASSYSNTGRYYGYTF
TRBJ2-1,TRBV6-1,.,.,CASSEGQGYHNEQFF
TRBJ1-2,TRBV29-1,.,.,CSVTSQLDGYTF
TRBJ2-6,TRBV4-1,.,.,CASSQPLDVLTF
TRBJ2-1,TRBV18,.,TRBD1,CASSPMGDSSYNEQFF
TRBJ2-2,TRBV7-9,.,.,CASRSSGNTGELFF
TRBJ2-7,TRBV7-2,.,TRBD1,CASSPPTGDYEQYF
TRBJ1-5,TRBV28,.,.,CASSLRGGGLSNQPQHF
TRBJ1-2,TRBV6-1,.,TRBD1,CASSEGQWSGYTF
TRBJ2-7,TRBV27,.,TRBD1,CASSLRGPDYEQYF
TRBJ2-1,TRBV7-9,few,.,CASSLAEGVRQFF
TRBJ1-5,TRBV18,.,.,CASSRFGQNNQPQHF
TRBJ2-7,TRBV9,.,.,CASSVGSGNEQYF
TRBJ1-4,TRBV28,.,TRBD1,CASSSGGTNEKLFF
TRBJ1-6,TRBV14,.,.,CASSQEIRSSYNSPLHF
TRBJ2-7,TRBV2,few,TRBD2,CASSGLAHEQYF
TRBJ2-7,TRBV10-3,.,TRBD1,CAIGQGRIEQYF
TRBJ2-1,TRBV28,.,.,CASSLSTTGQSYNEQFF